Included here is one TCR beta chain sequence, with context. This entry comes from a study of cytomegalovirus exposure and HLA in healthy donors. Primers for the PCR totalled 60 Vbeta and 13 Jbeta. Clones were read by immunoSEQ multiplex PCR, and TCRdb kept only the in-frame ones, dropping some. The data show some 150,000 clones, approximately 82% seen once. The sample taken for sequencing was PBMCs. The receptor was derived from a man aged 40-49 years in good health and CMV-seronegative.

The chain's CDR3 is CASSYELASETQYF. CDR3 nucleotide sequence: TGTGCCAGCAGTTACGAGCTAGCTAGCGAGACCCAGTACTTC. The chain combines TRBV6-6 with TRBJ2-5; TRBD2 is a possible D gene (5 bases). Germline values: CDR1 MNHNY, CDR2 SVGAGI (reference sequence). The CDR3 has 14 amino acids. V dropped 2 bases and J dropped 5 bases, with 12 bases sitting between them.